The 21 T cell receptor beta chains reported below all come from one sample, sequenced in a study of CD8 T cells in Susac syndrome. Reverse transcription of roughly 0.5 to 1 ug RNA was performed with random hexamers. TCRdb reanalysed the immunoSEQ multiplex PCR reads using MiXCR and keeps one entry per CDR3 protein. The sample lists fewer than 200,000 distinct CDR3 sequences; approximately 94% were seen once. Sequencing was carried out using CD4+ T cells from PBMCs. These receptors were collected from a human donor with Susac syndrome.

The gene calls are TRBV5-4 and TRBJ2-3, with 8 bases identical to TRBD1. The V and J ends lost 4 bases and 9 bases, in that order; junction bases with no gene match: 4. The CDR3 is made up of 12 amino acids. CDR1 is SGHNT and CDR2 is YYREEE in the germline V gene (reference sequence). DNA of the CDR3: TGTGCCAGCAGCCTGGACAGGGCCACGCAGTATTTT. This encodes CASSLDRATQYF.

In this sample, this clonotype turned up once. The CDR3, as DNA: TGCAGTGCTAGAGATCTCAAGGGGACGGAGACCCAGTACTTC. It yields the protein CSARDLKGTETQYF. The chain combines TRBV20-1 with TRBJ2-5, with D perhaps TRBD1 or TRBD2 (5 bases each). Germline V CDR1 and CDR2: DFQATT, SNEGSKA (reference sequence). With 0 bases removed from V and 5 bases from J, the gap between germline ends came to 13 bases. This CDR3 has 14 residues.

This chain joins TRBV11-3 and TRBJ2-3; a weak D match, TRBD2 (5 bases). This CDR3 contains 15 residues. Germline lookup yields CDR1 SGHNT and CDR2 YENEEA. Trimming took 4 bases from V and 0 from J, leaving 11 bases between them. The CDR3 is CASSSGLSSTDTQYF. DNA of the CDR3: TGTGCCAGCAGCTCCGGACTTTCAAGCACAGATACGCAGTATTTT.

The CDR3 coding sequence is TGTGCCAGCGGACAGGGGACTGGGGCCAACGTCCTGACTTTC. Translation gives CASGQGTGANVLTF. The gene calls are TRBV7-9 and TRBJ2-6; TRBD1 matches 9 bases. The CDR3 extends over 14 amino acids. J was trimmed by 2 bases and V by 8 bases; bases with no gene match: 1. Germline CDR1 is SEHNR and CDR2 is FQNEAQ (reference sequence).

The chain joins TRBV4-2 to TRBJ1-2; D possibly corresponds to TRBD1 (6 bases). CDR1 is LGHNA, CDR2 YNFKEQ, per germline. This CDR3 comprises 16 residues. V dropped 4 bases and J dropped 4 bases, with 19 bases sitting between them. The chain's CDR3 is CASSLTTIGTSYGYTF. CDR3 DNA sequence: TGTGCCAGCAGCCTGACGACCATCGGGACATCCTATGGCTACACCTTC.

V and J are TRBV19 and TRBJ1-4; D not certain. The ends were cut back, 8 bases at V and 7 bases at J, with 14 bases in the middle. The CDR3 is 13 amino acids. Per the germline V gene, CDR1 is LNHDA and CDR2 is SQIVND (reference sequence). CDR3 amino acids: CASHPVPSEKLFF. The DNA for the CDR3 is TGTGCCAGTCACCCGGTCCCCTCTGAAAAACTGTTTTTT.

This chain connects TRBV7-9 to TRBJ1-3; no definite D call. Germline-derived CDR1 and CDR2 are SEHNR and FQNEAQ (reference sequence). V was shortened by 4 bases and J by 8 bases, with 12 bases between the two germline ends. This CDR3 comprises 13 residues. The CDR3 reads CASSSLVEDTIYF. The DNA of the CDR3 is TGTGCCAGCAGCTCCCTCGTAGAGGACACCATATATTTT.

The rearrangement joins TRBV5-6 to TRBJ1-5; D gene unclear. Germline CDR1 reads SGHDT; CDR2 reads YYEEEE. V shed 3 bases and J shed 6 bases, with 13 bases lying between them. CDR3 length equals 14 residues. The CDR3 coding sequence is TGTGCCAGCAGCTCATCGGGGAACCGTCAGCCCCAGCATTTT. This codes for CASSSSGNRQPQHF. Combining the CDR3 with reference TRBV5-6 and TRBJ1-5 gives the whole variable domain DAGVTQSPTHLIKTRGQQVTLRCSPKSGHDTVSWYQQALGQGPQFIFQYYEEEERQRGNFPDRFSGHQFPNYSSELNVNALLLGDSALYLCASSSSGNRQPQHFGDGTRLSIL.

This sequence joins TRBV30 and TRBJ1-3; D is undetermined. V was trimmed by 2 bases and J by 4 bases, leaving 9 bases between them. Germline V CDR1 and CDR2: GTSNPN, SVGIG (reference sequence). This CDR3 is 13 amino acids long. CDR3 loop: CAWSRVGGNTIYF. Here the CDR3 DNA reads TGTGCCTGGAGTCGGGTTGGCGGAAACACCATATATTTT.

This clonotype was picked up one time. The chain links TRBV20-1 to TRBJ2-1, with TRBD2 as a possible D gene (5 bases). CDR1 DFQATT and CDR2 SNEGSKA come from the germline V gene (reference sequence). V was trimmed by 3 bases and J by 1 base, leaving 13 bases between them. The CDR3 contains 15 residues. For the CDR3, the DNA is TGCAGTGCTAGTCAGGACTCCCGTTCCTACAATGAGCAGTTCTTC. Amino acids: CSASQDSRSYNEQFF.

The V and J genes are TRBV15 and TRBJ1-2; D uncertain. Germline V lookup: CDR1 LNHNV, CDR2 YYDKDF (reference sequence). The CDR3 extends over 13 amino acids. Trimming removed 0 bases at V and 9 bases at J, with 11 bases between. CDR3 in DNA: TGTGCCACCAGCAGAGAGGGCGGCTCTCGCTACACCTTC. The encoded protein is CATSREGGSRYTF.

This chain connects TRBV18 to TRBJ2-5, with D possibly being TRBD1 (5 bases). Deletions cut 5 bases from V and 2 bases from J, with 15 bases between. The CDR3 runs 15 residues. CDR1 is KGHSH, CDR2 LQKENI, per germline. The CDR3 DNA follows: TGTGCCAGCTCAAGATCCAGGGCCAATCAAGAGACCCAGTACTTC. Protein product: CASSRSRANQETQYF.

V usage is TRBV4-2 and J usage is TRBJ2-1; TRBD2 aligns across 16 bases. The V gene end was trimmed by 1 base and the J gene end by 7 bases; junction bases not matched to a gene: 7. Germline lookup yields CDR1 LGHNA and CDR2 YNFKEQ. The CDR3 extends over 18 amino acids. CDR3 sequence reads: CASSQGGTSGGARNEQFF. As DNA, the CDR3 is TGTGCCAGCAGCCAAGGGGGGACTAGCGGGGGGGCGAGGAATGAGCAGTTCTTC.

The rearrangement joins TRBV5-5 to TRBJ2-7; D gene ambiguous. Trimming pared 1 base from V and 4 bases from J, leaving 6 bases between. CDR1 SGHKS and CDR2 YYEKEE come from the germline V gene (reference sequence). The CDR3 sequence is 12 residues long. The CDR3 loop reads CASSLTTYEQYF. CDR3 in DNA: TGTGCCAGCAGCTTGACAACTTACGAGCAGTACTTC.

V gene TRBV4-2 combines with J gene TRBJ1-5; D may be TRBD1 (6 bases). CDR1 and CDR2 (germline): LGHNA, YNFKEQ. V was cut by 0 bases and J by 3 bases, with 15 bases left in between. There are 17 residues in the CDR3. The CDR3 loop is CASSQESRGADNQPQHF. CDR3 nucleotide sequence: TGTGCCAGCAGCCAAGAGTCTCGGGGGGCTGACAATCAGCCCCAGCATTTT.

V usage is TRBV9 and J usage is TRBJ2-2, with D perhaps matching TRBD2 (5 bases). The CDR3 has 15 amino acids. V was clipped by 3 bases and J by 6 bases, with 15 bases between them. Germline CDR1 SGDLS, CDR2 YYNGEE. The CDR3 nucleotides read TGTGCCAGCAGCGGATGGGGTGAGGGATCCGGGGAGCTGTTTTTT. Encoded protein: CASSGWGEGSGELFF.

The J gene is TRBJ1-4, the V gene TRBV12-3 or TRBV12-4; TRBD1 might be the D (6 bases). V lost 6 bases to trimming and J lost 3 bases, with 14 bases between them. This CDR3 spans 15 amino acids. The CDR3 DNA sequence: TGTGCCAGCAGCTTCACGGGGGCAGCTAATGAAAAACTGTTTTTT. This encodes CASSFTGAANEKLFF.

V is TRBV20-1 and J is TRBJ1-2, with TRBD1 matching 8 bases. Losses at the gene ends were 3 bases for V and 4 bases for J; bases not matched to a gene: 7. The CDR3 is 14 residues long. Germline CDR1 DFQATT, CDR2 SNEGSKA (reference sequence). The CDR3, as DNA: TGCAGTGCTAGTAGAACCGACAGGGGCTATGGCTACACCTTC. Translation gives CSASRTDRGYGYTF.

The rearrangement links TRBV9 to TRBJ2-7, with D perhaps TRBD1 (6 bases). CDR1 is SGDLS and CDR2 is YYNGEE in the germline V gene. The CDR3 covers 15 residues. The V and J ends lost 4 bases and 1 base respectively, with 15 bases between them. The DNA for the CDR3 is TGTGCCAGCAGCCGCATGGTGGGACAATCCTACGAGCAGTACTTC. Residues: CASSRMVGQSYEQYF.

The chain links TRBV5-1 to TRBJ1-1; D is possibly TRBD1 (5 bases). The CDR3 totals 15 residues. Trimming cost V 2 bases and J 0 bases, with 11 bases left between them. Germline-derived CDR1 and CDR2 are SGHRS and YFSETQ. The CDR3 loop is CASSFGAGLNTEAFF. Written as DNA, the CDR3 is TGCGCCAGCAGCTTCGGGGCAGGGCTGAACACTGAAGCTTTCTTT.

This chain joins TRBV2 and TRBJ2-1; 11 bases are shared with TRBD2. The germline gives CDR1 SNHLY, CDR2 FYNNEI. The CDR3 extends over 15 amino acids. With 7 bases clipped from V and 3 bases from J, the junction kept 5 bases outside the gene matches. CDR3 amino acids: CASIPTSGGYNEQFF. CDR3 DNA: TGTGCCAGCATTCCTACTAGCGGGGGCTACAATGAGCAGTTCTTC.